The T cell receptor beta chain under discussion was sequenced for a study of CD8 T cells in Susac syndrome. Negative isolation was applied to CD8+ and CD4+ T cells, and FACS enrichment was applied to TEMRA cells. This clonotype was seen just once. CDR3 length equals 14 residues. V lost 4 bases, J lost 2 bases, and 11 bases lay in between. Germline CDR1 LGHDT, CDR2 YNNKEL (reference sequence). cDNA came from around 0.54 to 1 ug RNA primed by random hexamers. TCRdb ran MiXCR on the immunoSEQ multiplex PCR reads and lists one entry per CDR3 protein. This table has some 170,000 distinct CDR3 sequences, 90% to 95% appearing once.

The gene calls are TRBV3-1 and TRBJ1-1; the D is unclear. The sequence derives from a human donor in good health. Sequencing was done on a sample of CD4+ T cells from PBMCs. This CDR3 reads CASSPAWGNTEAFF. As DNA, the CDR3 is TGTGCCAGCAGCCCTGCTTGGGGAAACACTGAAGCTTTCTTT.